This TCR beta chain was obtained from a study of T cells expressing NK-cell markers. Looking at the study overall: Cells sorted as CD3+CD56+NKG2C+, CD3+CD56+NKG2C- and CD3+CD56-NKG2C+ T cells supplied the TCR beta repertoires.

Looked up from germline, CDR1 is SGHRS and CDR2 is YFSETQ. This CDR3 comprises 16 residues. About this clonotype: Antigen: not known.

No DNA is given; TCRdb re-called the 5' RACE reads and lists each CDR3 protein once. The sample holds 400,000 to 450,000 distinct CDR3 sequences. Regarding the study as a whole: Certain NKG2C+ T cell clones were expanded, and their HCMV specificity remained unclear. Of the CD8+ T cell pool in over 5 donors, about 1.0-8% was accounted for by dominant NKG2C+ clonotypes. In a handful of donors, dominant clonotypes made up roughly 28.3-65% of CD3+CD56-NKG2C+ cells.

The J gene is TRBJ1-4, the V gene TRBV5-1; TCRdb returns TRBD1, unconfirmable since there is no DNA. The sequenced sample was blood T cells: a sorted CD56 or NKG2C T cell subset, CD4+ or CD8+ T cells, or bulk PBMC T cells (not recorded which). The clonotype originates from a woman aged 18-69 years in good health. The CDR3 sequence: CASSFTGIATNEKLFF.